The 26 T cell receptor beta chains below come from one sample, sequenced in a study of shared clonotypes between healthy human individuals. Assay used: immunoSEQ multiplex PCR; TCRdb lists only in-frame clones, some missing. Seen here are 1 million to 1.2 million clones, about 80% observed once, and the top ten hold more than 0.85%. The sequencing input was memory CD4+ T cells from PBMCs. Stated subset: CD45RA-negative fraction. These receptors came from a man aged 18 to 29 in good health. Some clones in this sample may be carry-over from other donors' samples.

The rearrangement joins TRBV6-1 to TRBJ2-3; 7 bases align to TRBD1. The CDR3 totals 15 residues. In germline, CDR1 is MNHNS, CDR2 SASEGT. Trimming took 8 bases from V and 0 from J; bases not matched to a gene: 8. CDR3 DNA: TGTGCCAGCTCAGGGGGTCGGCGAAGCACAGATACGCAGTATTTT. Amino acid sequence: CASSGGRRSTDTQYF.

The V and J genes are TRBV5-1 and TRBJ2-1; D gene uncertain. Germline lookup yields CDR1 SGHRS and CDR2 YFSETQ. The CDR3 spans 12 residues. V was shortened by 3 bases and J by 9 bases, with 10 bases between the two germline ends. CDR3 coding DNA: TGCGCCAGCAGCTCGGTTTTCGGTGAGCAGTTCTTC. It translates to CASSSVFGEQFF.

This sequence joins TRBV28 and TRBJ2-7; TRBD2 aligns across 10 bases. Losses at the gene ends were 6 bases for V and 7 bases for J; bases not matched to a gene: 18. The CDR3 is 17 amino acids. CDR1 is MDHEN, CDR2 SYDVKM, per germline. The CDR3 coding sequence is TGTGCCAGCAGACTACCGGCGGCAGCGGGAGGGCTCATTGAGCAGTACTTC. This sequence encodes CASRLPAAAGGLIEQYF.

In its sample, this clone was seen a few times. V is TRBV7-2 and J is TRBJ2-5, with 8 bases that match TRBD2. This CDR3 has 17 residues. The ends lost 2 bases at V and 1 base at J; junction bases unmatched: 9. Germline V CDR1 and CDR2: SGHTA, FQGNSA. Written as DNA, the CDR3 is TGTGCCAGCAGCTTAAGGGGTAGCGGGACGGCCCAAGAGACCCAGTACTTC. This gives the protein CASSLRGSGTAQETQYF.

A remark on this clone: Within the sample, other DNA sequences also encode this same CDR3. CDR3 sequence: CASSFRANYGYTF. DNA of the CDR3: TGTGCCAGCAGTTTTAGGGCCAACTATGGCTACACCTTC. This rearrangement joins TRBV27 to TRBJ1-2; unclear D gene. CDR1 MNHEY and CDR2 SMNVEV come from the germline V gene (reference sequence). The CDR3 extends over 13 amino acids. With 3 bases removed from V and 2 bases from J, the gap between germline ends came to 7 bases.

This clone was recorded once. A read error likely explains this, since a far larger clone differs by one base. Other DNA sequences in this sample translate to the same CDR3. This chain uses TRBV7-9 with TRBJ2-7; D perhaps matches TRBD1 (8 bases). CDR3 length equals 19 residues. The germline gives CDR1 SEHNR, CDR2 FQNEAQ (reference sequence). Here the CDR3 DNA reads TGTGCCAGCAGCCTAGCGGTGAGAACAGGGGGACTGGGGTCCTACGAGCAGTACTTC. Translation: CASSLAVRTGGLGSYEQYF.

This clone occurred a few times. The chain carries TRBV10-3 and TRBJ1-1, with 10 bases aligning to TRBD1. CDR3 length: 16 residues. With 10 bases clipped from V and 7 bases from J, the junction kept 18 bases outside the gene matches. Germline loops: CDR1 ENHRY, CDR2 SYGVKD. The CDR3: CATRELPGTGVIEAFF. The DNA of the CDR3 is TGTGCCACCAGGGAATTGCCCGGGACAGGGGTGATTGAAGCTTTCTTT.

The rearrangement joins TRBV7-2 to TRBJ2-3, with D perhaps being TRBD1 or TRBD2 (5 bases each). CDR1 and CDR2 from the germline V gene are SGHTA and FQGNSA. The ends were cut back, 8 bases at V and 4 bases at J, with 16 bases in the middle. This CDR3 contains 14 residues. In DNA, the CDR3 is TGTGCCAGCGCCTGGGGTGGGGACGCAGATACGCAGTATTTT. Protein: CASAWGGDADTQYF.

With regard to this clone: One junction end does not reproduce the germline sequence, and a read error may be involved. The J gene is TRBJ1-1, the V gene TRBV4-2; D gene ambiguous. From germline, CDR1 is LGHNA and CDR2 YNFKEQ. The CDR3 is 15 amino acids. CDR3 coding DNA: TGTGCCAGCAGCGAAGACCTATATGGGCACACTGAAGCTTTCTTT. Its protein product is CASSEDLYGHTEAFF.

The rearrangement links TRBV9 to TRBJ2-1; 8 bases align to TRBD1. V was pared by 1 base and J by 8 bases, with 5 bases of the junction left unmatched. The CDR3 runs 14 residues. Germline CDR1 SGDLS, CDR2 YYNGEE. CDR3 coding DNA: TGTGCCAGCAGCGTACTCACACAGGGGGATGAGCAGTTCTTC. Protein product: CASSVLTQGDEQFF.

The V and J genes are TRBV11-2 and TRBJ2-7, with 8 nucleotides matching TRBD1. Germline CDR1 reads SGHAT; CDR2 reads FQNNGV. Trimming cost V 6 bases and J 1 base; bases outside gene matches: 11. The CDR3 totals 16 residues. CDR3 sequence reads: CASSPSGTGRSYEQYF. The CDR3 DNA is TGTGCCAGCAGTCCCTCCGGGACAGGTCGATCCTACGAGCAGTACTTC.

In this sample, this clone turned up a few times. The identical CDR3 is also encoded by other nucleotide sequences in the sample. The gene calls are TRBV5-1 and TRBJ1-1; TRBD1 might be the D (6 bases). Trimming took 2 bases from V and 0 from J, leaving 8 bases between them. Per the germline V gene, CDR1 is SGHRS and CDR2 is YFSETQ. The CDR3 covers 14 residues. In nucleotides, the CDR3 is TGCGCCAGCAGCTTTGGACAGATGAACACTGAAGCTTTCTTT. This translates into CASSFGQMNTEAFF.

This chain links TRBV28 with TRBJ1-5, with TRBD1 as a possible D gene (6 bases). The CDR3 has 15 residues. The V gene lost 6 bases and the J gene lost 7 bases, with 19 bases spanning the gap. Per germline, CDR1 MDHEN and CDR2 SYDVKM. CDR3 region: CASRVRDTPRQPQHF. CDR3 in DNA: TGTGCCAGCAGAGTCCGGGACACCCCCCGGCAGCCCCAGCATTTT.

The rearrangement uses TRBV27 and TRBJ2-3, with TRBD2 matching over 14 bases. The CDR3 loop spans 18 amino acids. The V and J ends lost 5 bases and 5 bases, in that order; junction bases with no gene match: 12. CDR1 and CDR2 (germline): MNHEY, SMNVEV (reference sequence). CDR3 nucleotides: TGTGCCAGCAGTACCAGGGATGGACTAGCGGGAGGAGTAGATACGCAGTATTTT. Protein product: CASSTRDGLAGGVDTQYF.

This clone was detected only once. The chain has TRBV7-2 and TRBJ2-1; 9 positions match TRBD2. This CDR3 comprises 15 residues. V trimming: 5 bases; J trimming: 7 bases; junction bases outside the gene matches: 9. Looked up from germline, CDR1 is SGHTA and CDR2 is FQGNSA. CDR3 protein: CASSPRGLAGNEQFF. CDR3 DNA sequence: TGTGCCAGCAGCCCTCGGGGGCTAGCGGGAAATGAGCAGTTCTTC.

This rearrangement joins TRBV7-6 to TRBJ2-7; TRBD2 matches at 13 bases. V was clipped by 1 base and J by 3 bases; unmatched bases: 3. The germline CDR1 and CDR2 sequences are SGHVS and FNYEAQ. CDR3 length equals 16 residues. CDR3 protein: CASSLGLAGGLYEQYF. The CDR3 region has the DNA TGTGCCAGCAGCTTAGGACTAGCGGGGGGACTCTACGAGCAGTACTTC.

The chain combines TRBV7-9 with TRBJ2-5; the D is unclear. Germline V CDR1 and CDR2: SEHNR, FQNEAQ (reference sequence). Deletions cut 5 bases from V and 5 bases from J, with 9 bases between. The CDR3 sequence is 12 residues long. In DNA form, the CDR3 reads TGTGCCAGCAGCCCGGTAGAGGAGACCCAGTACTTC. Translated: CASSPVEETQYF.

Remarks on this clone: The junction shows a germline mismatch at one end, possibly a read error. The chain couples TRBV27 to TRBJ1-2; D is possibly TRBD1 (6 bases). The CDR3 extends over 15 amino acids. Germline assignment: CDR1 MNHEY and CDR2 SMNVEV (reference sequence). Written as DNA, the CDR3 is TGTGCCAGCAGCTTATCCAGGGGTGGGACATATGGCTACACCTTC. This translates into CASSLSRGGTYGYTF.

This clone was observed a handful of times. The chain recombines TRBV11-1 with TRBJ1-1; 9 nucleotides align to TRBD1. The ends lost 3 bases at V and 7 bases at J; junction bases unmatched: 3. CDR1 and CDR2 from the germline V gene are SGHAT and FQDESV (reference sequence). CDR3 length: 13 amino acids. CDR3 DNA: TGTGCCAGCAGCTTTTGGACAGGGGATGAAGCTTTCTTT. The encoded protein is CASSFWTGDEAFF. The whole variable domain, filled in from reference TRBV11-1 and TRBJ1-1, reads EAEVAQSPRYKITEKSQAVAFWCDPISGHATLYWYRQILGQGPELLVQFQDESVVDDSQLPKDRFSAERLKGVDSTLKIQPAELGDSAMYLCASSFWTGDEAFFGQGTRLTVV.

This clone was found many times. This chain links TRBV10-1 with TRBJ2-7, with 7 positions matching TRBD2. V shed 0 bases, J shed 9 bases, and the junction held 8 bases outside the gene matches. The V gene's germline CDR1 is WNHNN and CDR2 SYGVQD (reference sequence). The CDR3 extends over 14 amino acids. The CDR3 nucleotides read TGCGCCAGCAGTGAGTCGAATCAGCGGGGTCCGCAGTACTTC. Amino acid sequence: CASSESNQRGPQYF.

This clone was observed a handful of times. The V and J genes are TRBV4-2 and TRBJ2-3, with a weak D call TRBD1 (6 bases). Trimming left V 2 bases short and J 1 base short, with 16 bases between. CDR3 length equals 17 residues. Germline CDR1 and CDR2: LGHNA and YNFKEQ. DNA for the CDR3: TGTGCCAGCAGCCAACCCACCGAAGAGGGGGGCACAGATACGCAGTATTTT. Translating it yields CASSQPTEEGGTDTQYF.

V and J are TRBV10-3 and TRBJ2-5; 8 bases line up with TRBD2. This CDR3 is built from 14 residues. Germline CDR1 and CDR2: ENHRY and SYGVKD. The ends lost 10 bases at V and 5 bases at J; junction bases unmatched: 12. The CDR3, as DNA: TGTGCCACGAAGGGGGAGCGGGAGTTCGAGACCCAGTACTTC. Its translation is CATKGEREFETQYF.

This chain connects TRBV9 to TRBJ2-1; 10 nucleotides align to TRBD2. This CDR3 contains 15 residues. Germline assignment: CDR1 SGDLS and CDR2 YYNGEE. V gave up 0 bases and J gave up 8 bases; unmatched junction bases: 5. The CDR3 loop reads CASSVVESGRDEQFF. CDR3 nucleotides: TGTGCCAGCAGCGTAGTGGAAAGCGGGAGGGATGAGCAGTTCTTC.

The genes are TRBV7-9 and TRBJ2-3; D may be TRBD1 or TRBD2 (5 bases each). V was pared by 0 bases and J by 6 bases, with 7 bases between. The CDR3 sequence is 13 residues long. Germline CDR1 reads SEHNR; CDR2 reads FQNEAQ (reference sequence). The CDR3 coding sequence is TGTGCCAGCAGCTTAGCGGGGGTGGATACGCAGTATTTT. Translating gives CASSLAGVDTQYF.

The CDR3 is CAWSVVGGNSPLHF. DNA for the CDR3: TGTGCCTGGAGTGTAGTGGGGGGAAATTCACCCCTCCACTTT. The chain employs TRBV30 and TRBJ1-6; weak D call: TRBD1 (5 bases). With 0 bases removed from V and 7 bases from J, the gap between germline ends came to 10 bases. CDR3 length equals 14 residues. Germline V gives CDR1 GTSNPN, CDR2 SVGIG (reference sequence).

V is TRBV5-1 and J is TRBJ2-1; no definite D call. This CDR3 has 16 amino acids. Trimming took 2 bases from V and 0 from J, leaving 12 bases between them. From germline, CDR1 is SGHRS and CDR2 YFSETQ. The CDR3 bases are TGCGCCAGCAGCTTACCCACCTCCAGCTCCTACAATGAGCAGTTCTTC. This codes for CASSLPTSSSYNEQFF.